The T cell receptor beta chain under discussion was sequenced for a study of T cell responses to AZD1222 COVID-19 vaccine (dated by TCRdb to the early 2020s). A note on the overall study: AZD1222 recipients whose second dose came at about 4 weeks and those whose second dose came at about 12 weeks were combined into one group, since spike-specific TCR depth and breadth did not differ between the two schedules. TCR sequencing covered roughly 230 trial participants: approximately 200 given two doses of AZD1222 and approximately 25 given two doses of MenACWY control vaccine. Enrollment into the trials was organized by age into subgroups of 18-55, 56-69 and 70-plus years, and those subgroups contained about 160, 30 and 59 TCR-sequenced participants, respectively. What the research found in general, with its limitations: After two AZD1222 doses, spike-specific TCR breadth and depth were significantly higher than at day 0 and than in MenACWY recipients. In the small 56-69-year group, the increase in depth fell short of significance, most likely because of low power. Conclusions about previously exposed vaccinees were limited because only six AZD1222 recipients were SARS-CoV-2 seropositive at baseline. Participants were mostly white British, with more females than males. The authors suggested clonal diversity may have been underestimated. Epitopes outside the regions mutated in the B.1.351 and B.1.1.7 variants were reportedly recognized by nearly half of the unique spike-specific TCRs. Because no day 14 peak-response samples were available, the repertoires could be characterized only after the peak T cell response. CD4 TCRs associated with the vaccine covered the entire spike protein, and the dominant responses were in regions 160-218 and 743-854.

The sample's time point, from its label and the paper: baseline before first vaccination. Samples from vaccinated people were obtained from the UK trials COV001 and COV002, which included a single-blind randomized controlled phase 2/3 trial of AZD1222 (ChAdOx1 nCoV-19) in healthy adults. For TCRbeta chain sequencing, PBMC samples from trial participants were taken at day 0 and at day 28 after the second dose. V loses 0 bases, J loses 7 bases, and the germline ends lie 8 bases apart. The germline V gene (reference sequence) sets CDR1 to PRHDT and CDR2 to FYEKMQ. Inclusive of the bounding cysteine and phenylalanine, the CDR3 is 13 residues long. Left in the record is the CDR3 DNA by itself, 39 bases read in frame from the first base. Turning to this clone: Its binding antigen is unknown. Per-base quality was not reported, and no clone a single base away is much larger than it.

The CDR3 regions of human TCRbeta chains were analyzed by immunosequencing. In the authors' own workflow: TCRs in the repertoires were compared against a reference library of SARS-CoV-2-specific TCRs that had been generated with the MIRA antigen-specificity platform. Breadth was defined as the fraction of unique TCRs that were SARS-CoV-2-associated. Depth was defined as the fraction of total T cells that were SARS-CoV-2-associated. Using the MIRA data, every spike-specific TCR was mapped to the spike region that the TCR reacted to and assigned to either a CD4 or a CD8 class. Log10-transformed breadth and depth values were compared by one-way ANOVA with Sidak's multiple comparisons tests. TCRdb holds this immuneACCESS table with in-frame rearrangements only. Some clones are missing; in checked studies, unresolved V genes explain under half, and the rest has no known cause. The DNA was the basis for D and trimming; V, J and clone size are from that table. The sample contains about 140,000 clones, more than 85% of them found a single time. Of the sample, roughly 3.1% is held by the ten largest clones.

Sequenced here: peripheral blood, sampled on day 0 of AZD1222 vaccination. Recombination linked TRBV13 to TRBJ2-3; the D region possibly corresponds to TRBD1 (5 bases align). This receptor was identified in an adult in good health. The DNA sequence is as follows: TGTGCCAGCAGCTTAGGTAGGGGTTATACGCAGTATTTT. This sequence encodes CASSLGRGYTQYF.